This entry is about one TCR beta chain. Its antigen remains unidentified. The data derive from a study of a mutant IDH1 vaccine in newly diagnosed glioma. Overall study context: With temozolomide cycles, or 4-6 weeks after radiotherapy alone, vaccination was started. Averaging 40.4 years of age, treated patients were approximately 62% male and 37.5% female.

Measured with immunoSEQ multiplex PCR; TCRdb has only the in-frame clones, and not every one. The profile shows roughly 70,000 clones, 84% of them singletons. The time point is: week 11, during vaccination. Every vaccine dose comprised 300 ug of mutant IDH1 20-mer peptide plus topical imiquimod. Donor tumors were new WHO grade 3 or 4 IDH1-mutant, ATRX-lost astrocytomas. Trimming took off 2 bases at V and 6 bases at J, with 16 bases between the two ends. The V gene's germline CDR1 is SEHNR and CDR2 FQNEAQ (reference sequence). This CDR3 contains 16 residues. This sequence was found in a woman aged 50 to 65 with glioma. The chain uses TRBV7-9 and TRBJ1-4, with D maybe TRBD1 (6 bases). Here the sequenced sample was PBMCs, taken from a glioma patient whose treatment included an IDH1 peptide vaccine. CDR3 region: CASSLPSWGGHEKLFF. The CDR3 DNA reads as TGTGCCAGCAGCTTACCGTCTTGGGGGGGGCATGAAAAACTGTTTTTT.